Below are 20 T cell receptor beta chains sequenced from a single sample in a study of cytomegalovirus exposure and HLA in healthy donors. The PCR made use of 60 Vbeta and 13 Jbeta primers. Sequenced by immunoSEQ multiplex PCR; TCRdb stores in-frame clones only, minus some. The table records some 140,000 clones, around 85% of them present only once. The sample comprised PBMCs. The receptors were sampled from a woman aged 25-40 years in good health and CMV-seropositive.

V and J are TRBV5-8 and TRBJ1-2; 8 bases align to TRBD1. V shed 2 bases, J shed 4 bases, and the junction held 7 bases outside the gene matches. The germline V gene has CDR1 SGHTS and CDR2 YDEGEE. This CDR3 has 15 residues. The CDR3 reads CASSLNGQGTYGYTF. Written as DNA, the CDR3 is TGTGCCAGCAGCTTAAATGGACAGGGCACCTATGGCTACACCTTC.

The CDR3, as DNA: TGTGCCAGCAGTACAGGGCGAGATACGCAGTATTTT. This gives the protein CASSTGRDTQYF. The V call is TRBV6-6, the J call TRBJ2-3; D might be TRBD1 (6 bases). V gave up 5 bases and J gave up 5 bases, with 8 bases separating them. This CDR3 spans 12 amino acids. Germline lookup yields CDR1 MNHNY and CDR2 SVGAGI (reference sequence).

This rearrangement joins TRBV30 to TRBJ1-5; 7 positions agree with TRBD1. V trimming: 3 bases; J trimming: 6 bases; junction bases outside the gene matches: 5. Germline V CDR1 and CDR2: GTSNPN, SVGIG (reference sequence). This CDR3 spans 13 amino acids. CDR3 residues: CAWSPTGSQPQHF. The CDR3 region has the DNA TGTGCCTGGAGCCCGACAGGGAGTCAGCCCCAGCATTTT.

This chain uses TRBV9 with TRBJ2-7; perhaps TRBD1 as D (5 bases). The V end was cut by 4 bases, the J end by 4 bases, with 9 bases between. CDR3 size: 12 residues. The germline V gene encodes CDR1 SGDLS and CDR2 YYNGEE. The CDR3 region is CASSPNRYEQYF. In nucleotides, the CDR3 is TGTGCCAGCAGCCCTAACAGGTACGAGCAGTACTTC. Full variable domain (outside the CDR3, taken from reference TRBV9 and TRBJ2-7): DSGVTQTPKHLITATGQRVTLRCSPRSGDLSVYWYQQSLDQGLQFLIQYYNGEERAKGNILERFSAQQFPDLHSELNLSSLELGDSALYFCASSPNRYEQYFGPGTRLTVT.

The V and J genes are TRBV30 and TRBJ2-2, with 9 bases matching TRBD2. With V trimmed by 2 bases and J by 2 bases, 3 bases remained unmatched. CDR3 length: 15 amino acids. The germline gives CDR1 GTSNPN, CDR2 SVGIG (reference sequence). In nucleotides, the CDR3 is TGTGCCTGGAGTCTAGCGGGACTTAACACCGGGGAGCTGTTTTTT. This translates into CAWSLAGLNTGELFF.

CDR3 residues: CASSPQGANGDGGYTF. CDR3 bases: TGTGCCAGCAGCCCCCAAGGGGCGAATGGGGATGGTGGCTACACCTTC. The chain joins TRBV28 to TRBJ1-2, with a tentative D call TRBD1 (5 bases). With 6 bases removed from V and 7 bases from J, the gap between germline ends came to 24 bases. The CDR3 consists of 16 residues. Germline CDR1 and CDR2: MDHEN and SYDVKM.

The rearrangement joins TRBV5-1 to TRBJ1-3; unclear D gene. The CDR3 is 13 residues long. Germline values: CDR1 SGHRS, CDR2 YFSETQ. V was cut by 4 bases and J by 1 base, with 6 bases left in between. In nucleotides, the CDR3 is TGCGCCAGCAGCCCTCTTTCTGGAAACACCATATATTTT. Protein sequence: CASSPLSGNTIYF. The full variable domain, in which reference TRBV5-1 and TRBJ1-3 provide the parts outside the CDR3, is KAGVTQTPRYLIKTRGQQVTLSCSPISGHRSVSWYQQTPGQGLQFLFEYFSETQRNKGNFPGRFSGRQFSNSRSEMNVSTLELGDSALYLCASSPLSGNTIYFGEGSWLTVV.

This chain's CDR3 is CASSPGQGSEQFF. CDR3 nucleotide sequence: TGTGCCAGCAGCCCGGGACAGGGGTCTGAGCAGTTCTTC. The chain links TRBV7-7 to TRBJ2-1; 10 nucleotides agree with TRBD1. Trimming removed 5 bases from V and 9 bases from J; junction bases left unmatched: 4. This CDR3 is built from 13 residues. Germline V gene sequence: CDR1 SSHAT, CDR2 FNYEAQ (reference sequence).

Here the CDR3 DNA reads TGTGCCAGCAGTGTCTGGGGGACAGGGGGTTTAGAGACCCAGTACTTC. This gives the protein CASSVWGTGGLETQYF. The V and J genes are TRBV6-1 and TRBJ2-5, with 11 bases fitting TRBD1. The CDR3 covers 16 residues. With V trimmed by 4 bases and J by 4 bases, 8 bases remained unmatched. Looked up from germline, CDR1 is MNHNS and CDR2 is SASEGT.

The chain employs TRBV29-1 and TRBJ1-2, with D perhaps TRBD1 (5 bases). The CDR3 length is 11 residues. V shed 1 base and J shed 6 bases, with 6 bases lying between them. The germline CDR1 and CDR2 sequences are SQVTM and ANQGSEA. In DNA, the CDR3 is TGCAGCGTTGAAGTAGGGGATGGCTACACCTTC. Translated: CSVEVGDGYTF.

The chain has TRBV27 and TRBJ1-6; perhaps TRBD1 as D (5 bases). This CDR3 comprises 13 residues. V was pared by 5 bases and J by 10 bases, with 12 bases between. The germline V gene encodes CDR1 MNHEY and CDR2 SMNVEV (reference sequence). The CDR3 DNA is TGTGCCAGCAGTGGGAGCGGGGCCTCACCCCTCCACTTT. This gives the protein CASSGSGASPLHF.

This clone was observed once. V is TRBV9 and J is TRBJ1-6; 7 positions match TRBD1. The trim removed 0 bases at V and 1 base at J, leaving 4 bases unmatched. The CDR3 length is 17 residues. The germline V gene encodes CDR1 SGDLS and CDR2 YYNGEE. The CDR3 loop reads CASSVGQGRSYNSPLHF. The CDR3 bases are TGTGCCAGCAGCGTAGGACAGGGCAGATCCTATAATTCACCCCTCCACTTT.

The rearrangement joins TRBV5-1 to TRBJ1-1; TRBD1 might be the D (6 bases). V lost 2 bases and J lost 3, with 11 bases in between. Germline CDR1 is SGHRS and CDR2 is YFSETQ. This CDR3 has 14 residues. The CDR3 nucleotides are TGCGCCAGCAGCTTCAGGGGAAGGGACACTGAAGCTTTCTTT. It specifies CASSFRGRDTEAFF. The full variable domain, its missing parts supplied by reference TRBV5-1 and TRBJ1-1, is KAGVTQTPRYLIKTRGQQVTLSCSPISGHRSVSWYQQTPGQGLQFLFEYFSETQRNKGNFPGRFSGRQFSNSRSEMNVSTLELGDSALYLCASSFRGRDTEAFFGQGTRLTVV.

The chain employs TRBV2 and TRBJ1-6; tentatively, D is TRBD1 (5 bases). V lost 8 bases and J lost 0, with 11 bases in between. The CDR3 consists of 15 residues. Germline lookup yields CDR1 SNHLY and CDR2 FYNNEI. The CDR3 sequence: CASGGESSYNSPLHF. DNA of the CDR3: TGTGCCAGCGGGGGGGAGAGCTCCTATAATTCACCCCTCCACTTT.

This clone was seen a single time. The J gene is TRBJ2-1, the V gene TRBV6-5, with D possibly being TRBD2 (6 bases). Trimming removed 2 bases at V and 8 bases at J, with 13 bases between. This CDR3 region has 14 residues. Germline V gene sequence: CDR1 MNHEY, CDR2 SVGAGI. CDR3 region: CASSYAGRGDEQFF. Here the CDR3 DNA reads TGTGCCAGCAGTTACGCAGGGCGGGGAGATGAGCAGTTCTTC.

CDR3: CASSLWTSGSLNEQFF. CDR3 coding DNA: TGCGCCAGCAGCTTGTGGACTAGCGGGAGCCTCAATGAGCAGTTCTTC. The V gene is TRBV5-1, the J gene TRBJ2-1, with TRBD2 identical over 13 bases. J was trimmed by 6 bases and V by 1 base; bases with no gene match: 4. CDR1 and CDR2 from the germline V gene are SGHRS and YFSETQ. This CDR3 has 16 amino acids.

The chain recombines TRBV2 with TRBJ2-7; no definite D call. The germline gives CDR1 SNHLY, CDR2 FYNNEI. CDR3 length equals 12 residues. Deletions cut 2 bases from V and 3 bases from J, with 5 bases between. The CDR3 bases are TGTGCCAGCAGTGAAAACAGCTACGAGCAGTACTTC. The encoded protein is CASSENSYEQYF.

The chain has TRBV2 and TRBJ2-7, with D perhaps matching TRBD1 (7 bases). Trimming removed 11 bases at V and 6 bases at J, with 23 bases between. Germline V gives CDR1 SNHLY, CDR2 FYNNEI. The CDR3 is made up of 14 amino acids. The CDR3 sequence is CAGGTAFQTSEQYF. The CDR3 DNA sequence: TGTGCCGGGGGGACAGCTTTTCAAACGAGCGAGCAGTACTTC.

V usage is TRBV5-6 and J usage is TRBJ1-4; TRBD1 might be the D (6 bases). CDR1 and CDR2 from the germline V gene are SGHDT and YYEEEE. V was pared by 3 bases and J by 3 bases, with 15 bases between. CDR3 size: 16 residues. The CDR3 DNA is TGTGCCAGCAGCTCTGCCCGGACAGCCTCTAATGAAAAACTGTTTTTT. Protein product: CASSSARTASNEKLFF.

V usage is TRBV5-1 and J usage is TRBJ2-5; 7 bases are shared with TRBD1. J lost 2 bases, V lost 4 bases, and 5 bases had no gene match. The CDR3 spans 14 residues. Germline V CDR1 and CDR2: SGHRS, YFSETQ. The CDR3 protein is CASSPPGQQETQYF. The DNA of the CDR3 is TGCGCCAGCAGCCCCCCGGGACAGCAAGAGACCCAGTACTTC.